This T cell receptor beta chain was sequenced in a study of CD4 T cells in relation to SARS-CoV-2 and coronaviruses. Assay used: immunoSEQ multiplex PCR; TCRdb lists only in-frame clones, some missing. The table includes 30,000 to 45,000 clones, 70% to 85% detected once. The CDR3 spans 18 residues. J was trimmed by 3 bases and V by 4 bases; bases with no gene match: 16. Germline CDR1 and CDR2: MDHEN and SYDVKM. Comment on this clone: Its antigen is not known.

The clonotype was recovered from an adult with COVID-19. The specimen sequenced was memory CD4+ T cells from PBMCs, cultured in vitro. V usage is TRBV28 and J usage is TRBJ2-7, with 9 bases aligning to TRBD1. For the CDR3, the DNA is TGTGCCAGCAGTTCGGACAGGGGTGTAGGGAGCGGGATCTACGAGCAGTACTTC. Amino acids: CASSSDRGVGSGIYEQYF. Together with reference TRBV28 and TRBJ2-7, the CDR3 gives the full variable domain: DVKVTQSSRYLVKRTGEKVFLECVQDMDHENMFWYRQDPGLGLRLIYFSYDVKMKEKGDIPEGYSVSREKKERFSLILESASTNQTSMYLCASSSDRGVGSGIYEQYFGPGTRLTVT.